The next 15 T cell receptor beta chains were all read from a single sample in a study of spatial heterogeneity in lung cancer. Study-level points and caveats: Tumor mutation count correlated with how many alpha and beta TCRs expanded intratumorally.

This sample's time point: sample taken at primary tumor resection. Antigens of these TCRs are unknown. Via MiXCR, TCRdb re-called the 5' RACE reads, giving one row per CDR3 protein. The table has 8,000 to 9,500 distinct CDR3 sequences, more than 3.5% seen once. Sequences were derived from lung tumor tissue, sampled at surgery. Receptor source: a female donor with early-stage non-small cell lung cancer.

On this clonotype itself: This may come from a read error, since a much larger clone is one base off. The chain has TRBV20-1 and TRBJ2-1, with no clear D. The CDR3 spans 14 residues. CDR1 and CDR2 from the germline V gene are DFQATT and SNEGSKA (reference sequence). The ends were cut back, 3 bases at V and 9 bases at J, with 18 bases in the middle. In nucleotides, the CDR3 is TGCAGTGCTAGCCGCCCCTTCTCTTTAGCTGAGCAGTTCTTC. The encoded protein is CSASRPFSLAEQFF.

In its sample, this clonotype was seen many times. This CDR3 is CASSEYRNSPLHF. DNA for the CDR3: TGTGCCAGCAGTGAATATCGGAATTCACCCCTCCACTTT. The gene calls are TRBV6-1 and TRBJ1-6; unclear D gene. Germline assignment: CDR1 MNHNS and CDR2 SASEGT. Trimming took 2 bases from V and 7 from J, leaving 6 bases between them. The CDR3 extends over 13 amino acids.

This clonotype is judged medium-sized (0.01 to 0.1%). The chain couples TRBV7-9 to TRBJ1-1; D unclear. The V end was cut by 1 base, the J end by 4 bases, with 13 bases between. Germline CDR1 SEHNR, CDR2 FQNEAQ (reference sequence). The CDR3 loop spans 15 amino acids. CDR3 loop: CASSLVLPSSTEAFF. CDR3 bases: TGTGCCAGCAGCTTAGTCCTCCCTAGTAGCACTGAAGCTTTCTTT.

A word on this clonotype: Possible read error: a much larger clone is one base away. This chain joins TRBV18 and TRBJ2-2; D is undetermined. The CDR3 totals 13 residues. V was shortened by 5 bases and J by 5 bases, with 9 bases between the two germline ends. CDR1 is KGHSH, CDR2 LQKENI, per germline. This CDR3 is CASSSDQTGELFF. The CDR3 region has the DNA TGTGCCAGCTCATCGGACCAGACCGGGGAGCTGTTTTTT.

This clonotype was counted ten times or more. V is TRBV29-1 and J is TRBJ2-6; D might be TRBD1 (5 bases). This CDR3 is built from 16 residues. The ends were cut back, 1 base at V and 4 bases at J, with 14 bases in the middle. Germline CDR1 reads SQVTM; CDR2 reads ANQGSEA. CDR3 residues: CSVEGVVGAGANVLTF. CDR3 DNA: TGCAGCGTTGAAGGAGTAGTTGGGGCCGGGGCCAACGTCCTGACTTTC. The full variable domain, completed using reference TRBV29-1 and TRBJ2-6, is SAVISQKPSRDICQRGTSLTIQCQVDSQVTMMFWYRQQPGQSLTLIATANQGSEATYESGFVIDKFPISRPNLTFSTLTVSNMSPEDSSIYLCSVEGVVGAGANVLTFGAGSRLTVL.

This clonotype was detected many times. This chain joins TRBV3-1 and TRBJ2-1, with 7 bases that match TRBD2. CDR3 size: 17 residues. With 3 bases clipped from V and 6 bases from J, the junction kept 14 bases outside the gene matches. Germline V gene sequence: CDR1 LGHDT, CDR2 YNNKEL (reference sequence). This chain's CDR3 is CASSQFLPGSGGNEQFF. The CDR3 DNA reads TGTGCCAGCAGCCAGTTTCTTCCGGGCTCGGGGGGCAATGAGCAGTTCTTC.

This clonotype appeared many times. The chain uses TRBV29-1 and TRBJ2-3; 7 bases map to TRBD2. The junction had 5 bases not matched to a gene; V was cut back by 4 bases and J by 1 base. Germline V gene data show CDR1 as SQVTM and CDR2 as ANQGSEA. This CDR3 has 14 amino acids. This CDR3 reads CSVGKREGTDTQYF. The DNA for the CDR3 is TGCAGCGTTGGGAAACGGGAGGGCACAGATACGCAGTATTTT.

By its share, this clonotype is medium-sized. The gene calls are TRBV6-5 and TRBJ1-2; possibly TRBD1 for D (5 bases). Trimming took 8 bases from V and 7 from J, leaving 14 bases between them. The CDR3 sequence is 12 residues long. The germline CDR1 and CDR2 sequences are MNHEY and SVGAGI. CDR3 nucleotides: TGTGCCAGCTTATCCGGGGGTCTTGGCTACACCTTC. This gives the protein CASLSGGLGYTF.

By frequency in the sample, this clonotype is medium-sized (0.01 to 0.1%). This chain links TRBV6-6 with TRBJ2-1; TRBD1 might be the D (6 bases). Germline CDR1 MNHNY, CDR2 SVGAGI (reference sequence). V gave up 10 bases and J gave up 0 bases, with 10 bases separating them. The CDR3 has 13 amino acids. The CDR3 sequence is CATGQSSYNEQFF. The CDR3 bases are TGTGCCACCGGACAGAGCTCCTACAATGAGCAGTTCTTC.

The table lists this clonotype with many counts. The V and J genes are TRBV5-5 and TRBJ2-7; D unresolved. Looked up from germline, CDR1 is SGHKS and CDR2 is YYEKEE (reference sequence). The V gene lost 2 bases and the J gene lost 3 bases, with 12 bases spanning the gap. The CDR3 is 14 residues long. CDR3 bases: TGTGCCAGCAGCTTTGCGACCGGTATCTACGAGCAGTACTTC. Its protein product is CASSFATGIYEQYF.

Many counts were recorded for this clonotype. This chain uses TRBV19 with TRBJ2-7, with TRBD1 identical over 8 bases. Trimming took 8 bases from V and 5 from J; bases not matched to a gene: 5. The CDR3 covers 12 residues. Germline-derived CDR1 and CDR2 are LNHDA and SQIVND (reference sequence). CDR3 bases: TGTGCCAGTTCAGGGGGCATCGACGAGCAGTACTTC. It encodes CASSGGIDEQYF.

This clonotype came up many times. This chain uses TRBV20-1 with TRBJ1-1; D call uncertain. This CDR3 region has 10 residues. The ends were cut back, 8 bases at V and 2 bases at J, with 6 bases in the middle. Germline CDR1 is DFQATT and CDR2 is SNEGSKA (reference sequence). The CDR3 DNA sequence: TGCAGTTACGGAAACACTGAAGCTTTCTTT. Protein product: CSYGNTEAFF.

This clonotype was seen repeatedly, ten times or more. The chain uses TRBV27 and TRBJ2-5; D possibly corresponds to TRBD2 (5 bases). The length of the CDR3 is 16 residues. Trimming took off 4 bases at V and 4 bases at J, with 19 bases between the two ends. The V gene's germline CDR1 is MNHEY and CDR2 SMNVEV (reference sequence). Here the CDR3 reads CASSSSYAPGRETQYF. DNA for the CDR3: TGTGCCAGCAGTTCCTCCTACGCCCCGGGGAGAGAGACCCAGTACTTC.

This clonotype was seen repeatedly, ten times or more. The V gene is TRBV12-3 or TRBV12-4, the J gene TRBJ2-7; tentative D call: TRBD1 (5 bases). The ends were cut back, 1 base at V and 5 bases at J, with 12 bases in the middle. The CDR3 is made up of 14 amino acids. CDR3 sequence reads: CASSLGGISNEQYF. CDR3 bases: TGTGCCAGCAGTTTAGGGGGCATTTCCAACGAGCAGTACTTC.

This clonotype has a count of ten or more. At one boundary the junction diverges from the germline segment, which might be a read error. The rearrangement links TRBV5-1 to TRBJ2-5; D is undetermined. Germline CDR1 is SGHRS and CDR2 is YFSETQ. The CDR3 has 13 residues. The CDR3 reads CASSFSSQATQYF. In DNA form, the CDR3 reads TGCGCCAGCAGCTTTAGCTCGCAAGCGACCCAGTACTTC. Looking up the rest from reference TRBV5-1 and TRBJ2-5 gives the full variable domain: KAGVTQTPRYLIKTRGQQVTLSCSPISGHRSVSWYQQTPGQGLQFLFEYFSETQRNKGNFPGRFSGRQFSNSRSEMNVSTLELGDSALYLCASSFSSQATQYFGPGTRLLVL.